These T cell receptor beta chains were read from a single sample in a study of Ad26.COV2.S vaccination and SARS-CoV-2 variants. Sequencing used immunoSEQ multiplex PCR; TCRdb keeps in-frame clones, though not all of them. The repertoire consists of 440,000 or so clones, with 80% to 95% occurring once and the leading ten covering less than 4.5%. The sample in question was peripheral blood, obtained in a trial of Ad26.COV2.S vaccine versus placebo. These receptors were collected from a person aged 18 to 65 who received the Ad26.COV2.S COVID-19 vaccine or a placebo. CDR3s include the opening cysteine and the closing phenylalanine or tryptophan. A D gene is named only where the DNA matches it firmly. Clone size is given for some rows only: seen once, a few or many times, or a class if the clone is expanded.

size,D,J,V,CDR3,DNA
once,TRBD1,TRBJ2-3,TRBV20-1,CSASSGVPLLGTGPTDTQYF,TGCAGTGCTAGTTCGGGGGTGCCCTTACTCGGGACAGGTCCAACAGATACGCAGTATTTT
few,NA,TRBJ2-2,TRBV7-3,CASSSGTGELFF,TGTGCCAGCAGCTCGGGGACCGGGGAGCTGTTTTTT
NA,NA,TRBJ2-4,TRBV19,CASNELAKNIQYF,TGTGCCAGTAATGAGCTAGCCAAAAACATTCAGTACTTC
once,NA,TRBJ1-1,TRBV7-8,CASSLEVEAFF,TGTGCCAGCAGCTTAGAGGTTGAAGCTTTCTTT
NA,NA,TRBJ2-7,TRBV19,CASSIAGDPYEQYF,TGTGCCAGTAGTATAGCTGGGGATCCCTACGAGCAGTACTTC
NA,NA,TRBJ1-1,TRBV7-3,CASSPLSAVNTEAFF,TGTGCCAGCAGTCCCTTATCAGCCGTGAACACTGAAGCTTTCTTT
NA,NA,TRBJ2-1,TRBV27,CASSPWGDSSNEQFF,TGTGCCAGCAGCCCCTGGGGGGACTCTTCAAATGAGCAGTTCTTC
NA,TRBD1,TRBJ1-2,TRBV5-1,CASSFRGTTGGRNYGYTF,TGCGCCAGCAGCTTTCGGGGGACGACAGGGGGCAGAAACTATGGCTACACCTTC
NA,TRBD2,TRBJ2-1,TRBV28,CASIGGGYNEQFF,TGTGCCAGCATAGGCGGGGGTTACAATGAGCAGTTCTTC
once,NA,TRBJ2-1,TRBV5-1,CASSLEGTPFNEQFF,TGCGCCAGCAGCTTGGAAGGGACTCCCTTCAATGAGCAGTTCTTC
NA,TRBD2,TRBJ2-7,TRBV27,CASSPPGGFYEQYF,TGTGCCAGCAGTCCCCCGGGAGGGTTTTACGAGCAGTACTTC
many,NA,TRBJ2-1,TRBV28,CASRLGGIGYNEQFF,TGTGCCAGCAGACTCGGAGGGATCGGCTACAATGAGCAGTTCTTC
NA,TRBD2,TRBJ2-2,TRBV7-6,CASSLRLAGGAGELFF,TGTGCCAGCAGCTTAAGACTAGCGGGAGGGGCCGGGGAGCTGTTTTTT
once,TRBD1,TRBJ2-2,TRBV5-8,CASSLRTGGNTGELFF,TGTGCCAGCAGCCTGCGGACAGGGGGTAACACCGGGGAGCTGTTTTTT
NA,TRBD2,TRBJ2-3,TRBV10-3,CAITQSEGGPLDTQYF,TGTGCCATCACCCAATCAGAGGGAGGGCCTTTAGATACGCAGTATTTT
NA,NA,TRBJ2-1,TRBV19,CASSNELTGSSYNEQFF,TGTGCCAGTAGTAATGAGCTTACGGGAAGCTCCTACAATGAGCAGTTCTTC
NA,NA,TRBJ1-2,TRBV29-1,CSCRTEALRCGYTF,TGCAGCTGCCGGACGGAGGCCTTACGGTGTGGCTACACCTTC
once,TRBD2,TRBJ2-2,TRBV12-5,CASGFYGLAGAPGELFF,TGTGCTAGTGGTTTCTATGGACTAGCGGGAGCCCCCGGGGAGCTGTTTTTT
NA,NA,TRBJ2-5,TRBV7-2,CASSVGGITETQYF,TGTGCCAGCAGCGTGGGGGGCATTACGGAGACCCAGTACTTC
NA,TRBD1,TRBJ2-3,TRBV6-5,CASGATGTGADTQYF,TGTGCCAGTGGGGCCACCGGGACAGGGGCCGATACGCAGTATTTT
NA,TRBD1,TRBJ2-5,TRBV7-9,CASNRQGRETQYF,TGTGCCAGCAACCGACAGGGTAGGGAGACCCAGTACTTC
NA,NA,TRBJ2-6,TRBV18,CASSLPDPLVAGANVLTF,TGTGCCAGCTCACTGCCCGACCCTCTCGTAGCTGGGGCCAACGTCCTGACTTTC
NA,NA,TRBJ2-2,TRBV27,CASSLGATNTGELFF,TGTGCCAGCAGTTTAGGGGCCACGAACACCGGGGAGCTGTTTTTT
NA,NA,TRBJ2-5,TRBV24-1,CATSDLSGAEFQETQYF,TGTGCCACCAGTGATTTAAGTGGGGCCGAGTTCCAAGAGACCCAGTACTTC
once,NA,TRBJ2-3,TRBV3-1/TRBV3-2,CASSQALRLTDTQYF,TGTGCCAGCAGCCAAGCCTTGCGGCTCACAGATACGCAGTATTTT
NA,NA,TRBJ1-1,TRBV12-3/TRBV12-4,CASSLQGNTEAFF,TGTGCCAGCAGTCTTCAGGGGAACACTGAAGCTTTCTTT
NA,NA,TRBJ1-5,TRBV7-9,CASSRTPMSGFSNQPQHF,TGTGCCAGCAGCCGAACCCCAATGTCAGGGTTTAGCAATCAGCCCCAGCATTTT
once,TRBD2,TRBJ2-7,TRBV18,CASSPPVLAGGPGTYEQYF,TGTGCCAGCTCACCACCGGTTCTAGCGGGAGGGCCCGGAACCTACGAGCAGTACTTC
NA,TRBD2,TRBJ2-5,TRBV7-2,CASSRLAGVQETQYF,TGTGCCAGCAGCAGACTAGCGGGTGTCCAAGAGACCCAGTACTTC
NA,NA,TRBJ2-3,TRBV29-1,CSVATDPSTDTQYF,TGCAGCGTTGCCACGGACCCTAGCACAGATACGCAGTATTTT
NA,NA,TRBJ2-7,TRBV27,CASSLSPEESYEQYF,TGTGCCAGCAGTCTATCCCCGGAGGAGTCCTACGAGCAGTACTTC
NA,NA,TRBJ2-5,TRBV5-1,CASSYRQEGETQYF,TGCGCCAGCAGCTACAGACAGGAGGGGGAGACCCAGTACTTC
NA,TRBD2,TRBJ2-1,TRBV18,CASSPPGGSGIEQFF,TGTGCCAGCTCACCACCGGGGGGGAGTGGGATTGAGCAGTTCTTC
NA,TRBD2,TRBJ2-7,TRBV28,CASSLSGGTYEQYF,TGTGCCAGCAGTTTATCGGGGGGGACCTACGAGCAGTACTTC
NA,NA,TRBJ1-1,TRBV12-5,CASGLKSDTEAFF,TGTGCTAGTGGTTTGAAATCGGACACTGAAGCTTTCTTT
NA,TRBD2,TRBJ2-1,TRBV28,CASSAGLAGEKNEQFF,TGTGCCAGCAGTGCGGGACTAGCGGGAGAAAAGAATGAGCAGTTCTTC
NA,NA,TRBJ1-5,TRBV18,CASSPTGQEPQHF,TGTGCCAGCTCACCAACGGGTCAGGAGCCCCAGCATTTT
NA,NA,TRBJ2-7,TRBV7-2,CASSGSRREYEQYF,TGTGCCAGCAGCGGGAGCCGACGGGAGTACGAGCAGTACTTC
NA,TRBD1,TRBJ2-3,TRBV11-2,CASSLTPWTGISDTQYF,TGTGCCAGCAGCCTAACCCCTTGGACAGGGATCTCAGATACGCAGTATTTT
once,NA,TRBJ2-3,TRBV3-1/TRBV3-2,CASSPYERDTQYF,TGTGCCAGCAGCCCATACGAGCGGGATACGCAGTATTTT
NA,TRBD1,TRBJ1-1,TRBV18,CASSRDRAMNTEAFF,TGTGCCAGCTCAAGGGACAGGGCCATGAACACTGAAGCTTTCTTT
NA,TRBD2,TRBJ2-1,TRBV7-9,CASSFGLAGYNEQFF,TGTGCCAGCAGCTTTGGACTAGCGGGATACAATGAGCAGTTCTTC
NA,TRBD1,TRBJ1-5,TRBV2,CASSRTGDPYQPQHF,TGTGCCAGCAGTAGAACAGGGGACCCATATCAGCCCCAGCATTTT
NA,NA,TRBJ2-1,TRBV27,CASSLIRDTPNEQFF,TGTGCCAGCAGTTTAATTCGAGACACACCTAATGAGCAGTTCTTC
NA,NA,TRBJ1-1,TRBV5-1,CASSLAGVVTEAFF,TGCGCCAGCAGCTTGGCCGGGGTTGTGACTGAAGCTTTCTTT
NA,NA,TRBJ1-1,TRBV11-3,CASSLVENTEAFF,TGTGCCAGCAGCTTAGTCGAGAACACTGAAGCTTTCTTT
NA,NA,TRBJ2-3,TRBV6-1,CASSEVGNTDTQYF,TGTGCCAGCAGTGAAGTGGGCAACACAGATACGCAGTATTTT
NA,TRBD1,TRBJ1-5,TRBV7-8,CASSPTLGQGHQPQHF,TGTGCCAGCAGCCCGACCCTTGGACAGGGCCATCAGCCCCAGCATTTT
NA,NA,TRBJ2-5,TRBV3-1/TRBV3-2,CASSQAGTETQYF,TGTGCCAGCAGCCAAGCAGGGACAGAGACCCAGTACTTC
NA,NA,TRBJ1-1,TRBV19,CASSGLGVWTRTEAFF,TGTGCCAGTAGTGGTCTGGGAGTTTGGACACGCACTGAAGCTTTCTTT
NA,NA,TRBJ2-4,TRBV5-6,CASSLALDRKLWNIQYF,TGTGCCAGCAGCTTGGCGCTGGACCGCAAGTTATGGAACATTCAGTACTTC
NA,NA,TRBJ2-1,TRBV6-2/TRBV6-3,CASSYERVDEQFF,TGTGCCAGCAGTTATGAGAGGGTCGATGAGCAGTTCTTC
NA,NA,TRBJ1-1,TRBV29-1,CSVVENTEAFF,TGCAGCGTTGTCGAGAACACTGAAGCTTTCTTT